What follows is one TCR beta chain and its context. Trimming removed 5 bases from V and 3 bases from J, with 10 bases in between. The CDR3 consists of 13 residues. Germline V gives CDR1 SGHAT, CDR2 FQDESV (reference sequence). The entry originates in a study of blood T cell repertoires in COVID-19. Under the authors' procedure: It was from reference gene primer amplification that nucleated cell counts were estimated. Clones were read by immunoSEQ multiplex PCR, and TCRdb kept only the in-frame ones, dropping some. That table gives V, J and clone size, and the DNA gave D and trimming. Counted here are 440,000 or so clones, about 89% occurring once; the ten biggest clones make up under 2%.

Sequenced input: peripheral blood. This clonotype was obtained from a middle-aged woman with COVID-19, enrolled during active disease. The genes are TRBV11-1 and TRBJ1-1; maybe TRBD1 (6 bases). The CDR3 sequence: CASSPDRYTEAFF. CDR3 DNA sequence: TGTGCCAGCAGCCCGGACAGATACACTGAAGCTTTCTTT.